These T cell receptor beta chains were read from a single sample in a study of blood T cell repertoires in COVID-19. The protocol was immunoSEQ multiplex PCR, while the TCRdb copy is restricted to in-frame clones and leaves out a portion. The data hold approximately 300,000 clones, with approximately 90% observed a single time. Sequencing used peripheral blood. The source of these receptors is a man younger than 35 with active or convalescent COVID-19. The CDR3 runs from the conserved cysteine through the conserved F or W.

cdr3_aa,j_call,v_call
CASSVGPGVETQYF,TRBJ2-5,TRBV9
CASSIAPTVSTEAFF,TRBJ1-1,TRBV19
CASSQYRGLEQYF,TRBJ2-7,TRBV6-5
CATRDSSGNTIYF,TRBJ1-3,TRBV15
CSVETSWGDTQYF,TRBJ2-3,TRBV29-1
CASSEGLAGDPLYNEQFF,TRBJ2-1,TRBV7-2
CASTPSPGANVLTF,TRBJ2-6,TRBV19
CASSLLFPNQPQHF,TRBJ1-5,TRBV6-2/TRBV6-3
CASSEVAGPYNEQFF,TRBJ2-1,TRBV10-1
CASSLGLVPYEQYF,TRBJ2-7,TRBV13
CASSQDEQYTFNDEQFF,TRBJ2-1,TRBV14
CASSTGLNQPQHF,TRBJ1-5,TRBV9
CATMAESNTEAFF,TRBJ1-1,TRBV24-1
CASSQVGRTGEAFF,TRBJ1-1,TRBV3-1/TRBV3-2
CASTPQGANTEAFF,TRBJ1-1,TRBV9
CATSDPRRGSTYEQYF,TRBJ2-7,TRBV24-1
CASSDPGQGVVEQYF,TRBJ2-7,TRBV5-1
CASSQGQGDTEAFF,TRBJ1-1,TRBV4-3
CASSLGISGLRRGETQYF,TRBJ2-5,TRBV5-1
CAGSLEGGGLAPYEQYF,TRBJ2-7,TRBV7-9
CASSLTGLEQYF,TRBJ2-7,TRBV7-2
CASSRTAGVGHEQFF,TRBJ2-1,TRBV7-7
CASSLAGNNEQFF,TRBJ2-1,TRBV5-1
CASKDRGLLSNQPQHF,TRBJ1-5,TRBV19
CASSQDSTYEQYF,TRBJ2-7,TRBV4-3
CASSLVASGEQYF,TRBJ2-7,TRBV12-3/TRBV12-4
CASRPGLGDAGELFF,TRBJ2-2,TRBV11-3
CASSGTGSYYGYTF,TRBJ1-2,TRBV9
CASSLGGNIYGYTF,TRBJ1-2,TRBV28
CASSYSLVGGGETQYF,TRBJ2-5,TRBV6-5
CASSWSLYEQYF,TRBJ2-7,TRBV28
CASSSQGALREQYF,TRBJ2-7,TRBV11-2
CASRTRDRVRNEQFF,TRBJ2-1,TRBV11-3
CASSFDRGTYEQYF,TRBJ2-7,TRBV5-5
CASSVGLAGGPYEQYF,TRBJ2-7,TRBV19
CASSLRRQETQYF,TRBJ2-5,TRBV27
CASTVTNHENEKLFF,TRBJ1-4,TRBV6-5
CASSVVGAGANVLTF,TRBJ2-6,TRBV9
CASSSLGGMAFYGYTF,TRBJ1-2,TRBV27